This entry features one T cell receptor beta chain sequence. These data come from a study of blood T cell repertoires in COVID-19. About the study: Spain, Italy and the United States supplied samples that represented acute and convalescent COVID-19.

Looked up from germline, CDR1 is PRHDT and CDR2 is FYEKMQ (reference sequence). V lost 4 bases and J 12 bases, leaving 22 bases between the germline ends. This CDR3 is built from 14 residues. The method was immunoSEQ multiplex PCR; TCRdb's version includes in-frame clones alone and lacks a portion of them. The table includes roughly 330,000 clones, around 87% detected once. Donors were grouped by their self-reported clinical history. The sequence came from a woman in her 30s who had recovered from COVID-19. J is TRBJ2-7 and V is TRBV13; D possibly corresponds to TRBD2 (6 bases). The sequenced sample was PBMCs or T cells enriched from blood (not recorded which). For the CDR3, the DNA is TGTGCCAGCAGCTCTCTGCGGCTAGCGCCCGGGGTGTACTTC. It codes for CASSSLRLAPGVYF.